The rows below give T cell receptor beta chains drawn from one sample of a study of cytomegalovirus exposure and HLA in healthy donors. TCRdb's copy holds only in-frame clones and misses some; the assay was immunoSEQ multiplex PCR. The data contain around 190,000 clones, about 82% of them seen just once; the ten biggest clones take up about 2.3%. The sequencing sample was made of PBMCs. The receptors were sampled from a woman in her fifties or sixties in good health and CMV-seronegative. CDR3s leave out the opening cysteine and the closing phenylalanine or tryptophan. The order of the fields is V gene, J gene, CDR3 protein.

v_gene: TRBV6-6
j_gene: TRBJ2-1
CDR3aa: ASSLLQREINEQF

v_gene: TRBV7-2
j_gene: TRBJ2-2
CDR3aa: ASRSSSGPTGELF

v_gene: TRBV27
j_gene: TRBJ2-2
CDR3aa: ASSSLGTPGELF

v_gene: TRBV18
j_gene: TRBJ1-4
CDR3aa: ASSPQGVAEKLF

v_gene: TRBV5-4
j_gene: TRBJ2-6
CDR3aa: ASSLVLAASGANVLT

v_gene: TRBV6-1
j_gene: TRBJ2-5
CDR3aa: ASSPGQRRETQY

v_gene: TRBV7-9
j_gene: TRBJ2-7
CDR3aa: AGQLPTSSYEQY

v_gene: TRBV4-2
j_gene: TRBJ2-1
CDR3aa: ASSQAETGTSNEQF

v_gene: TRBV2
j_gene: TRBJ2-1
CDR3aa: ATRTSELSHEQF

v_gene: TRBV18
j_gene: TRBJ2-2
CDR3aa: ASSHGQLGESGELF

v_gene: TRBV7-3
j_gene: TRBJ2-6
CDR3aa: ASSLNSGQSALMANVLT

v_gene: TRBV5-1
j_gene: TRBJ1-3
CDR3aa: ASSLAGGGNTIY

v_gene: TRBV4-3
j_gene: TRBJ2-5
CDR3aa: ASSQGPQETQY

v_gene: TRBV6-5
j_gene: TRBJ2-7
CDR3aa: ASMRGYEQY

v_gene: TRBV19
j_gene: TRBJ2-4
CDR3aa: ASSIEPSGILAKNIQY

v_gene: TRBV6-4
j_gene: TRBJ2-5
CDR3aa: ASNDRTRRVGPQETQY

v_gene: TRBV5-4
j_gene: TRBJ2-7
CDR3aa: ASTPGLGPYEQY

v_gene: TRBV4-3
j_gene: TRBJ2-1
CDR3aa: ASSQTTSGTYNEQF

v_gene: TRBV27
j_gene: TRBJ1-3
CDR3aa: ASSLGGTAGNTIY

v_gene: TRBV5-1
j_gene: TRBJ2-1
CDR3aa: ASSSGQGSYNEQF

v_gene: TRBV5-1
j_gene: TRBJ2-7
CDR3aa: ASSWGEEQY

v_gene: TRBV29-1
j_gene: TRBJ2-5
CDR3aa: SVGQALQETQY

v_gene: TRBV5-5
j_gene: TRBJ2-7
CDR3aa: ASSLTDEQY

v_gene: TRBV28
j_gene: TRBJ1-2
CDR3aa: ASSFSRFRRDRGHGYT

v_gene: TRBV6-5
j_gene: TRBJ2-7
CDR3aa: ASSYGTGGREQY

v_gene: TRBV30
j_gene: TRBJ2-3
CDR3aa: AWSAGTSDTDTQY

v_gene: TRBV20-1
j_gene: TRBJ2-7
CDR3aa: SGQMTYEQY

v_gene: TRBV19
j_gene: TRBJ1-3
CDR3aa: ASSSDGLPGNTIY

v_gene: TRBV10-3
j_gene: TRBJ2-3
CDR3aa: AISESDFQVIHTQY

v_gene: TRBV28
j_gene: TRBJ1-2
CDR3aa: ASSLWTDGYT

v_gene: TRBV27
j_gene: TRBJ2-3
CDR3aa: ASTLQGAGLHTQY

v_gene: TRBV27
j_gene: TRBJ2-5
CDR3aa: ASSFRDRGPTY

v_gene: TRBV5-1
j_gene: TRBJ2-6
CDR3aa: ASSLRGEQGFSSGANVLT

v_gene: TRBV5-5
j_gene: TRBJ2-1
CDR3aa: ASSLRLASSYNEQF

v_gene: TRBV18
j_gene: TRBJ1-5
CDR3aa: ASSPTGTIAHQPQH

v_gene: TRBV10-3
j_gene: TRBJ1-1
CDR3aa: AISDRWQTNTEAF

v_gene: TRBV2
j_gene: TRBJ2-1
CDR3aa: ASSETVRGTSGSYEQF

v_gene: TRBV2
j_gene: TRBJ2-7
CDR3aa: ASSELGTSGGPYEQY

v_gene: TRBV28
j_gene: TRBJ1-5
CDR3aa: ASSLLEGEYQPQH

v_gene: TRBV9
j_gene: TRBJ1-4
CDR3aa: ASSPRGFSNEKLF